These 21 T cell receptor beta chains were all obtained from the same sample, sequenced in a study of radiotherapy plus CTLA-4 blockade in lung cancer. The method was immunoSEQ multiplex PCR; TCRdb's version includes in-frame clones alone and lacks a portion of them. This sample has around 70,000 clones, with about four fifths found just once. Specimen: peripheral blood, collected from a patient treated with radiotherapy plus ipilimumab. These TCRs come from a human donor with non-small cell lung cancer who had a partial response to radiotherapy plus ipilimumab.

The chain combines TRBV27 with TRBJ1-1, with D unclear. The CDR3 sequence is 13 residues long. Trimming pared 4 bases from V and 1 base from J, leaving 7 bases between. Germline CDR1 MNHEY, CDR2 SMNVEV (reference sequence). This CDR3 is CASSSLGNTEAFF. The CDR3 nucleotides are TGTGCCAGCAGTTCTCTCGGGAACACTGAAGCTTTCTTT.

The V gene is TRBV11-2, the J gene TRBJ2-3; 7 nucleotides align to TRBD2. J was trimmed by 4 bases and V by 3 bases; bases with no gene match: 4. This CDR3 spans 14 amino acids. The germline V gene encodes CDR1 SGHAT and CDR2 FQNNGV. This chain's CDR3 is CASSFAGVADTQYF. The CDR3 nucleotides read TGTGCCAGCAGCTTCGCGGGAGTAGCAGATACGCAGTATTTT. The full variable domain, in which reference TRBV11-2 and TRBJ2-3 provide the parts outside the CDR3, is EAGVAQSPRYKIIEKRQSVAFWCNPISGHATLYWYQQILGQGPKLLIQFQNNGVVDDSQLPKDRFSAERLKGVDSTLKIQPAKLEDSAVYLCASSFAGVADTQYFGPGTRLTVL.

The V call is TRBV6-5, the J call TRBJ1-1; 8 nucleotides match TRBD1. The germline V gene has CDR1 MNHEY and CDR2 SVGAGI. Unmatched junction bases numbered 7, after V lost 6 bases and J lost 4 bases. This CDR3 is built from 14 residues. CDR3: CASRPPGGGTEAFF. The DNA of the CDR3 is TGTGCCAGCAGACCCCCAGGGGGCGGCACTGAAGCTTTCTTT.

CDR3 sequence: CATSRDGAGNTEAFF. CDR3 in DNA: TGTGCCACCAGCAGAGACGGGGCGGGAAACACTGAAGCTTTCTTT. This chain connects TRBV15 to TRBJ1-1, with a possible D match to TRBD1 (5 bases). The CDR3 has 15 amino acids. Trimming pared 0 bases from V and 2 bases from J, leaving 10 bases between. The V gene's germline CDR1 is LNHNV and CDR2 YYDKDF (reference sequence).

In this sample, this clone turned up once. This sequence joins TRBV11-3 and TRBJ2-3; a weak D match, TRBD2 (6 bases). Germline CDR1 SGHNT, CDR2 YENEEA. The CDR3 runs to 13 residues. V lost 5 bases and J 6 bases, leaving 12 bases between the germline ends. The CDR3 loop reads CASSLSGLDTQYF. The CDR3, as DNA: TGTGCCAGCAGCCTAAGCGGGTTGGATACGCAGTATTTT.

The chain combines TRBV6-6 with TRBJ1-3; TRBD1 matches at 10 bases. CDR1 MNHNY and CDR2 SVGAGI come from the germline V gene (reference sequence). Germline trimming cut 6 bases from V and 4 bases from J; bases unmatched to any gene: 6. The CDR3 runs to 15 residues. The CDR3: CASSRQGALGNTIYF. In DNA form, the CDR3 reads TGTGCCAGCAGCCGACAGGGGGCATTAGGAAACACCATATATTTT.

The chain couples TRBV6-1 to TRBJ1-2; 7 nucleotides agree with TRBD1. From germline, CDR1 is MNHNS and CDR2 SASEGT. The CDR3 totals 13 residues. With V trimmed by 6 bases and J by 2 bases, 3 bases remained unmatched. DNA of the CDR3: TGTGCCAGCAGCCCGACAGGGAACTATGGCTACACCTTC. It specifies CASSPTGNYGYTF.

The V gene is TRBV5-1, the J gene TRBJ2-3; 8 bases align to TRBD2. Germline CDR1 reads SGHRS; CDR2 reads YFSETQ. This CDR3 is built from 16 residues. V lost 9 bases to trimming and J lost 1 base; unmatched junction nucleotides: 13. The CDR3 loop is CATNRDGRAGTDTQYF. DNA for the CDR3: TGCGCCACCAATCGGGACGGGAGGGCCGGCACAGATACGCAGTATTTT.

V and J are TRBV6-5 and TRBJ2-1, with 8 bases identical to TRBD1. CDR1 is MNHEY and CDR2 is SVGAGI in the germline V gene. The trim removed 4 bases at V and 10 bases at J, leaving 3 bases unmatched. This CDR3 region has 12 residues. In DNA form, the CDR3 reads TGTGCCAGCAGTTTCACAGGGGGAGAGCAGTTCTTC. It is translated as CASSFTGGEQFF.

The chain recombines TRBV11-2 with TRBJ1-3; 12 positions agree with TRBD1. The CDR3 loop spans 15 amino acids. Germline lookup yields CDR1 SGHAT and CDR2 FQNNGV. Trimming cost V 6 bases and J 3 bases; bases outside gene matches: 3. The CDR3 is CASSRDRGHGNTIYF. The CDR3 DNA follows: TGTGCCAGCAGTCGGGACAGGGGGCATGGAAACACCATATATTTT.

This chain links TRBV6-5 with TRBJ2-3, with 8 nucleotides matching TRBD2. V was clipped by 4 bases and J by 14 bases; unmatched bases: 11. The CDR3 contains 13 residues. Germline V gene lookup returns CDR1 MNHEY and CDR2 SVGAGI. In DNA form, the CDR3 reads TGTGCCAGCAGTTCCACCGGGACGGGAGGGAGGTATTTT. Translation: CASSSTGTGGRYF.

This chain connects TRBV5-1 to TRBJ1-1; TRBD1 matches at 11 bases. There are 18 residues in the CDR3. V was pared by 4 bases and J by 3 bases, with 14 bases of the junction left unmatched. From germline, CDR1 is SGHRS and CDR2 YFSETQ. The CDR3 region is CASSPRTGGSPGDTEAFF. The CDR3 bases are TGCGCCAGCAGCCCCCGGACAGGGGGCTCACCTGGGGACACTGAAGCTTTCTTT.

V is TRBV30 and J is TRBJ1-4; 10 bases map to TRBD1. V gave up 8 bases and J gave up 7 bases; unmatched junction bases: 10. This CDR3 region has 14 residues. Germline V CDR1 and CDR2: GTSNPN, SVGIG (reference sequence). The CDR3 region has the DNA TGTGCCGGAAATGACAGGGGGCGAAGTGAAAAACTGTTTTTT. Translated: CAGNDRGRSEKLFF.

The CDR3 nucleotides are TGTGCCAGCAGCGTAGCTAGCGGGACGGGTGGAAGCTCCTACAATGAGCAGTTCTTC. Encoded protein: CASSVASGTGGSSYNEQFF. V usage is TRBV9 and J usage is TRBJ2-1; 9 nucleotides agree with TRBD2. This CDR3 is built from 19 residues. The trim removed 0 bases at V and 0 bases at J, leaving 10 bases unmatched. Germline values: CDR1 SGDLS, CDR2 YYNGEE. Based on the CDR3 plus reference TRBV9 and TRBJ2-1, the full variable domain is DSGVTQTPKHLITATGQRVTLRCSPRSGDLSVYWYQQSLDQGLQFLIQYYNGEERAKGNILERFSAQQFPDLHSELNLSSLELGDSALYFCASSVASGTGGSSYNEQFFGPGTRLTVL.

The chain combines TRBV9 with TRBJ2-2; tentative D call: TRBD1 (5 bases). Trimming stripped 2 bases from V and 0 bases from J, with 8 bases between. Looked up from germline, CDR1 is SGDLS and CDR2 is YYNGEE. This CDR3 has 15 amino acids. DNA for the CDR3: TGTGCCAGCAGCGTCACGACAGCGAACACCGGGGAGCTGTTTTTT. Encoded protein: CASSVTTANTGELFF.

This sequence joins TRBV6-1 and TRBJ2-2; D perhaps matches TRBD1 (6 bases). This CDR3 has 15 amino acids. Germline V gene lookup returns CDR1 MNHNS and CDR2 SASEGT. The ends were cut back, 2 bases at V and 7 bases at J, with 14 bases in the middle. Here the CDR3 DNA reads TGTGCCAGCAGTGAATCAACAGGGTTAGACGGGGAGCTGTTTTTT. This translates into CASSESTGLDGELFF.

The rearrangement links TRBV30 to TRBJ2-6; possible D gene TRBD1, 6 bases. The V and J ends lost 4 bases and 4 bases respectively, with 11 bases between them. CDR3 length: 14 residues. Germline V gene lookup returns CDR1 GTSNPN and CDR2 SVGIG (reference sequence). The CDR3 here is CAWIQGLGANVLTF. The CDR3, as DNA: TGTGCCTGGATTCAGGGGTTGGGGGCCAACGTCCTGACTTTC.

The DNA for the CDR3 is TGCAGCGTCACAGGGTCAGGGGCCAACGTCCTGACTTTC. Its translation: CSVTGSGANVLTF. The genes are TRBV29-1 and TRBJ2-6; D is possibly TRBD1 (6 bases). CDR3 size: 13 residues. With 6 bases removed from V and 4 bases from J, the gap between germline ends came to 10 bases. Germline CDR1 reads SQVTM; CDR2 reads ANQGSEA.

The J gene is TRBJ2-4, the V gene TRBV5-1, with 16 bases lining up with TRBD2. Per the germline V gene, CDR1 is SGHRS and CDR2 is YFSETQ. V lost 4 bases and J lost 7; bases outside the gene matches: 5. This CDR3 has 16 residues. Written as DNA, the CDR3 is TGCGCCAGCAGCCCGGGGACTAGCGGGAGGGAGAACATTCAGTACTTC. Translated: CASSPGTSGRENIQYF.

This chain links TRBV11-2 with TRBJ2-3; possibly TRBD1 for D (6 bases). Trimming pared 1 base from V and 2 bases from J, leaving 13 bases between. The CDR3 sequence is 16 residues long. The germline V gene encodes CDR1 SGHAT and CDR2 FQNNGV. The CDR3 DNA follows: TGTGCCAGCAGCTTAGGAACTAACAGGGTCACAGATACGCAGTATTTT. Translation gives CASSLGTNRVTDTQYF.

This clone was seen a few times. V gene TRBV28 combines with J gene TRBJ2-7; TRBD1 agrees at 8 bases. The length of the CDR3 is 13 residues. Germline values: CDR1 MDHEN, CDR2 SYDVKM. The V segment lost 5 bases and the J segment 3 bases; nucleotides outside the gene matches: 3. The CDR3 DNA reads as TGTGCCAGCAGTGTAACAGGGGGCTACGAGCAGTACTTC. Encoded protein: CASSVTGGYEQYF. The complete variable domain, with remaining parts taken from reference TRBV28 and TRBJ2-7, reads DVKVTQSSRYLVKRTGEKVFLECVQDMDHENMFWYRQDPGLGLRLIYFSYDVKMKEKGDIPEGYSVSREKKERFSLILESASTNQTSMYLCASSVTGGYEQYFGPGTRLTVT.